What follows are 13 T cell receptor beta chains derived from one specimen sequenced in a study of blood T cell repertoires in COVID-19 (dated by TCRdb to 2018 to 2020). Libraries were prepared through the immunoSEQ multiplex PCR assay. TCRdb took over this immuneACCESS table, retaining in-frame rearrangements with V and J assigned. Such tables are incomplete; in checked studies, under half of the missing clones stem from an unresolved V gene, and the remainder is unexplained. This sample gives around 250,000 clones in total; about 84% of them show up just once. The top ten hold roughly 2% of the sample. The sequenced sample was PBMCs or T cells enriched from blood (not recorded which). All receptors derive from a woman aged 50 to 65 who had recovered from COVID-19.

The chain employs TRBV7-2 and TRBJ1-1, with no clear D. Deletions cut 1 base from V and 11 bases from J, with 23 bases between. The CDR3 has 16 amino acids. In germline, CDR1 is SGHTA, CDR2 FQGNSA. The CDR3 region has the DNA TGTGCCAGCAGCTTAGAGGTTTTCTCTACCGGACTAAGTGCTTTCTTT. Protein: CASSLEVFSTGLSAFF.

The chain is built from TRBV28 and TRBJ1-4, with TRBD1 matching 8 bases. Germline CDR1 and CDR2: MDHEN and SYDVKM. The CDR3 loop spans 15 amino acids. Trimming cost V 6 bases and J 7 bases; bases outside gene matches: 10. The CDR3 nucleotides are TGTGCCAGCAGGGACCGGACAGGGCGGACTGAAAAACTGTTTTTT. Protein sequence: CASRDRTGRTEKLFF.

This clone was seen a single time. This sequence joins TRBV3-1 (or the pseudogene TRBV3-2) and TRBJ1-1; possibly TRBD1 for D (5 bases). The CDR3 is made up of 16 amino acids. The V gene's germline CDR1 is LGHDT and CDR2 YNNKEL (reference sequence). Trimming stripped 0 bases from V and 1 base from J, with 12 bases between. CDR3 amino acids: CASSQDGAGANTEAFF. The CDR3 nucleotides are TGTGCCAGCAGCCAAGATGGGGCAGGCGCGAACACTGAAGCTTTCTTT.

This clone has just one count. This sample also contains other DNA sequences that code for the same CDR3. The chain couples TRBV7-9 to TRBJ1-1; D is unresolved. With 1 base removed from V and 5 bases from J, the gap between germline ends came to 5 bases. Germline CDR1 is SEHNR and CDR2 is FQNEAQ (reference sequence). This CDR3 region has 12 residues. The CDR3 nucleotides read TGTGCCAGCAGCTTAGGGCGGACTGAAGCTTTCTTT. Its protein is CASSLGRTEAFF.

In this sample, this clone turned up once. The genes are TRBV2 and TRBJ2-3; 7 bases match TRBD1. Germline CDR1 reads SNHLY; CDR2 reads FYNNEI. Losses at the gene ends were 7 bases for V and 1 base for J; bases not matched to a gene: 11. The length of the CDR3 is 16 residues. The CDR3, as DNA: TGTGCCAGCAAGAAAGCCGGACAGGCCGGCACAGATACGCAGTATTTT. The encoded protein is CASKKAGQAGTDTQYF.

This chain uses TRBV5-4 with TRBJ2-7, with D perhaps matching TRBD2 (5 bases). Trimming pared 6 bases from V and 3 bases from J, leaving 16 bases between. The CDR3 spans 14 residues. Germline loops: CDR1 SGHNT, CDR2 YYREEE (reference sequence). The CDR3 coding sequence is TGTGCCAGCACCGCACCGGACGGGAACTACGAGCAGTACTTC. Translating gives CASTAPDGNYEQYF.

This chain links TRBV6-2 or TRBV6-3 with TRBJ2-1; D remains ambiguous. Germline V gives CDR1 MNHEY, CDR2 SVGEGT. Trimming removed 0 bases at V and 13 bases at J, with 10 bases between. The CDR3 is 12 residues long. The CDR3 DNA follows: TGTGCCAGCAGTTACTCGGGCCGGTACCAGTTCTTC. Its protein is CASSYSGRYQFF.

The chain combines TRBV18 with TRBJ1-4; 7 bases agree with TRBD1. The CDR3 is 18 residues long. V trimming: 6 bases; J trimming: 5 bases; junction bases outside the gene matches: 18. Germline assignment: CDR1 KGHSH and CDR2 LQKENI. CDR3 sequence: CASSSNNPAGQSNEKLFF. In nucleotides, the CDR3 is TGTGCCAGCTCCTCTAATAATCCGGCGGGACAGTCGAATGAAAAACTGTTTTTT.

The genes are TRBV7-3 and TRBJ2-2; TRBD2 aligns across 9 bases. In germline, CDR1 is SGHTA, CDR2 FQGTGA. Unmatched junction bases numbered 6, after V lost 1 base and J lost 6 bases. CDR3 length equals 16 residues. CDR3 sequence: CASSLSGLARAGELFF. The CDR3 coding sequence is TGTGCCAGCAGCTTAAGTGGACTAGCGAGAGCCGGGGAGCTGTTTTTT.

The CDR3 DNA sequence: TGTGCCACCAGTGATTTGTACAGGGGGCTAAACACCATATATTTT. Translating gives CATSDLYRGLNTIYF. The genes are TRBV24-1 and TRBJ1-3; 9 bases align to TRBD1. Germline assignment: CDR1 KGHDR and CDR2 SFDVKD. The CDR3 consists of 15 residues. The ends lost 0 bases at V and 6 bases at J; junction bases unmatched: 2.

The chain is built from TRBV6-5 and TRBJ2-7; 8 bases agree with TRBD1. Germline values: CDR1 MNHEY, CDR2 SVGAGI. Trimming removed 6 bases from V and 2 bases from J; junction bases left unmatched: 6. This CDR3 is 14 amino acids long. The CDR3 region is CASSHGGQAYEQYF. CDR3 nucleotide sequence: TGTGCCAGCAGCCACGGGGGACAGGCCTACGAGCAGTACTTC.

The CDR3 spells CASSEERDGELFF. CDR3 sequence (DNA): TGTGCCAGCAGCGAGGAGAGAGACGGGGAGCTGTTTTTT. The chain couples TRBV9 to TRBJ2-2; D is ambiguous. V lost 3 bases to trimming and J lost 7 bases, with 10 bases between them. The germline V gene has CDR1 SGDLS and CDR2 YYNGEE. This CDR3 has 13 residues. Supplemented by reference TRBV9 and TRBJ2-2, the full variable domain reads DSGVTQTPKHLITATGQRVTLRCSPRSGDLSVYWYQQSLDQGLQFLIQYYNGEERAKGNILERFSAQQFPDLHSELNLSSLELGDSALYFCASSEERDGELFFGEGSRLTVL.

This chain joins TRBV6-8 and TRBJ1-5, with D tentatively TRBD1 (6 bases). V was shortened by 4 bases and J by 9 bases, with 28 bases between the two germline ends. Germline V gene lookup returns CDR1 MNHGY and CDR2 SAAAGT. The CDR3 totals 18 residues. The CDR3 spells CASSCDRPRPVGLWPQHF. CDR3 bases: TGTGCCAGCAGTTGTGACAGGCCCCGTCCGGTGGGTCTATGGCCCCAGCATTTT.